The 17 T cell receptor beta chains below come from one sample, sequenced in a study of graft-versus-host responses after intestinal transplantation. No antigen has been assigned to these receptors. Generated by immunoSEQ multiplex PCR, the TCRdb table keeps only in-frame clones and is missing some. There are about 120,000 clones in the sample; about 95% occur only once, and more than 2.5% lies in the top ten. This specimen consisted of unstimulated CD8+ T cells sorted from spleen or lymph node cells, obtained before intestinal transplant. The receptors shown here come from a human donor who received an intestinal transplant.

This clone was observed a handful of times. V and J are TRBV10-2 and TRBJ2-1, with a weak D call TRBD1 (7 bases). Trimming cost V 8 bases and J 3 bases, with 17 bases left between them. Germline values: CDR1 WSHSY, CDR2 SAAADI. The CDR3 contains 15 residues. The CDR3, as DNA: TGCGCCAGCCAGGGGGATCCGACTAGCTACAATGAGCAGTTCTTC. This codes for CASQGDPTSYNEQFF.

The count of this clone is one. The CDR3 loop reads CASSPGTGGANYGYTF. In DNA, the CDR3 is TGTGCCAGCTCACCCGGGACAGGGGGCGCAAACTATGGCTACACCTTC. This chain connects TRBV18 to TRBJ1-2; the match to TRBD1 covers 12 bases. This CDR3 contains 16 residues. Germline V CDR1 and CDR2: KGHSH, LQKENI. The ends lost 3 bases at V and 2 bases at J; junction bases unmatched: 4.

The chain carries TRBV10-2 and TRBJ1-2; D is perhaps TRBD1 (5 bases). From germline, CDR1 is WSHSY and CDR2 SAAADI. V lost 0 bases and J lost 9, with 14 bases in between. The CDR3 runs 14 residues. The CDR3 sequence is CASSESLQAVSYTF. The DNA of the CDR3 is TGCGCCAGCAGTGAGTCCTTACAGGCGGTGAGCTACACCTTC.

The V gene is TRBV11-1, the J gene TRBJ2-7; the D is unclear. With 2 bases removed from V and 0 bases from J, the gap between germline ends came to 14 bases. Germline loops: CDR1 SGHAT, CDR2 FQDESV (reference sequence). This CDR3 is built from 16 residues. CDR3 region: CASSLSSSYRSYEQYF. For the CDR3, the DNA is TGTGCCAGCAGCTTATCCTCGTCTTACCGCTCCTACGAGCAGTACTTC.

The chain links TRBV19 to TRBJ2-1; TRBD1 might be the D (8 bases). The germline V and J ends were trimmed by 4 bases and 5 bases, with 18 bases remaining between them. Looked up from germline, CDR1 is LNHDA and CDR2 is SQIVND (reference sequence). The CDR3 runs 16 residues. CDR3 residues: CASSNPRTGRDNEQFF. The CDR3 DNA follows: TGTGCCAGTAGTAACCCAAGGACAGGGAGGGACAATGAGCAGTTCTTC.

This rearrangement joins TRBV9 to TRBJ2-7, with D possibly matching TRBD1 (5 bases). The germline V gene has CDR1 SGDLS and CDR2 YYNGEE. The V and J ends lost 2 bases and 9 bases respectively, with 33 bases between them. The CDR3 consists of 19 residues. CDR3 amino acids: CASSVDLGLPGMGWPGQYF. CDR3 DNA: TGTGCCAGCAGCGTCGACCTCGGGCTCCCAGGGATGGGGTGGCCAGGGCAGTACTTC.

This sequence joins TRBV4-1 and TRBJ2-3; 9 positions agree with TRBD1. The CDR3 runs to 18 residues. With V trimmed by 0 bases and J by 3 bases, 10 bases remained unmatched. Per germline, CDR1 MGHRA and CDR2 YSYEKL. CDR3 coding DNA: TGCGCCAGCAGCCAAGAACAAGGGACAGGGATTGAGACAGATACGCAGTATTTT. It translates to CASSQEQGTGIETDTQYF.

The V call is TRBV25-1, the J call TRBJ2-5; D may match TRBD1 or TRBD2 (6 bases each). CDR1 and CDR2 from the germline V gene are MGHDK and SYGVNS. V lost 8 bases to trimming and J lost 10 bases, with 20 bases between them. The length of the CDR3 is 13 residues. This CDR3 is CASGSGGPWGQYF. CDR3 coding DNA: TGTGCCAGCGGCTCTGGGGGGCCCTGGGGCCAGTACTTC.

This chain joins TRBV19 and TRBJ1-4, with TRBD1 as a possible D gene (6 bases). The CDR3 consists of 15 residues. Germline loops: CDR1 LNHDA, CDR2 SQIVND (reference sequence). V was cut by 4 bases and J by 5 bases, with 14 bases left in between. CDR3 sequence (DNA): TGTGCCAGTAGTAGTCGGGACACCTCAAATGAAAAACTGTTTTTT. It is translated as CASSSRDTSNEKLFF.

The chain links TRBV7-3 to TRBJ2-6; a possible D gene is TRBD1 (6 bases). CDR3 length equals 16 residues. V lost 4 bases to trimming and J lost 3 bases, with 13 bases between them. Looked up from germline, CDR1 is SGHTA and CDR2 is FQGTGA. This CDR3 reads CASSSITGIGANVLTF. DNA for the CDR3: TGTGCCAGCAGCTCGATAACAGGGATTGGGGCCAACGTCCTGACTTTC.

The chain uses TRBV6-5 and TRBJ1-1; perhaps TRBD1 as D (5 bases). V was shortened by 2 bases and J by 0 bases, with 13 bases between the two germline ends. This CDR3 is built from 16 residues. Germline V lookup: CDR1 MNHEY, CDR2 SVGAGI. In nucleotides, the CDR3 is TGTGCCAGCAGTTACCAACCTCCAGGGATGAACACTGAAGCTTTCTTT. It yields the protein CASSYQPPGMNTEAFF.

V usage is TRBV7-3 and J usage is TRBJ1-4, with 8 bases identical to TRBD1. Looked up from germline, CDR1 is SGHTA and CDR2 is FQGTGA. CDR3 length equals 14 residues. V shed 8 bases and J 7 bases; nucleotides not matched to a gene: 9. The CDR3 loop is CASQNPGGGEKLFF. For the CDR3, the DNA is TGTGCCAGCCAAAATCCAGGGGGCGGTGAAAAACTGTTTTTT.

The genes are TRBV19 and TRBJ2-1, with 7 bases aligning to TRBD2. The CDR3 length is 15 residues. Germline V gene lookup returns CDR1 LNHDA and CDR2 SQIVND (reference sequence). V lost 3 bases and J lost 9; bases outside the gene matches: 11. CDR3 sequence reads: CASSMNRGGTTEQFF. CDR3 DNA: TGTGCCAGTAGTATGAATAGGGGAGGGACCACTGAGCAGTTCTTC.

The rearrangement joins TRBV28 to TRBJ2-3, with no clear D. Trimming took 2 bases from V and 0 from J, leaving 12 bases between them. This CDR3 contains 16 residues. Germline V gene data show CDR1 as MDHEN and CDR2 as SYDVKM. CDR3 nucleotides: TGTGCCAGCAGTTTAATGTTCGCCGGGAGCACAGATACGCAGTATTTT. Translation: CASSLMFAGSTDTQYF. The whole variable domain, remainder taken from reference TRBV28 and TRBJ2-3, is DVKVTQSSRYLVKRTGEKVFLECVQDMDHENMFWYRQDPGLGLRLIYFSYDVKMKEKGDIPEGYSVSREKKERFSLILESASTNQTSMYLCASSLMFAGSTDTQYFGPGTRLTVL.

The rearrangement joins TRBV5-1 to TRBJ2-5; D ambiguous. CDR3 length: 11 amino acids. V dropped 3 bases and J dropped 1 base, with 1 base sitting between them. Germline V gene sequence: CDR1 SGHRS, CDR2 YFSETQ. The CDR3 DNA is TGCGCCAGCAGCTCCCAAGAGACCCAGTACTTC. It codes for CASSSQETQYF.

To note about this clone: Other nucleotide sequences in the sample specify the same CDR3. The CDR3 nucleotides read TGTGCCAGCAGTTTCGACAGCCGGGCTAACTATGGCTACACCTTC. This encodes CASSFDSRANYGYTF. This sequence joins TRBV27 and TRBJ1-2; possibly TRBD1 for D (5 bases). Trimming took 3 bases from V and 0 from J, leaving 11 bases between them. Germline V lookup: CDR1 MNHEY, CDR2 SMNVEV (reference sequence). This CDR3 contains 15 residues.

The chain has TRBV7-9 and TRBJ2-3; D gene unclear. V gave up 8 bases and J gave up 5 bases, with 5 bases separating them. This CDR3 region has 10 residues. Germline CDR1 and CDR2: SEHNR and FQNEAQ (reference sequence). CDR3 loop: CASGLDTQYF. CDR3 DNA: TGTGCCAGCGGGCTAGATACGCAGTATTTT.